The 28 T cell receptor beta chains below come from one sample, sequenced in a study of identical twins. MiXCR, applied by TCRdb to the 5' RACE reads, yields one record per CDR3 protein. The sample has 550,000 to 700,000 distinct CDR3 sequences, 9% to 10% seen once. The same data also contributed to another study, on yellow fever vaccine responses in identical twins.

Sequencing was carried out using PBMCs. All receptors derive from a woman aged 18-29 years in good health.

The table lists this clonotype with many counts. J is TRBJ2-2 and V is TRBV12-3 or TRBV12-4; D ambiguous. The CDR3 is 15 amino acids. V lost 2 bases and J lost 8, with 15 bases in between. CDR3 coding DNA: TGTGCCAGCAGTTTAAGACTGACTCAGAAAGGGGAGCTGTTTTTT. Protein sequence: CASSLRLTQKGELFF.

This clonotype has at least ten counts. The rearrangement joins TRBV12-3 or TRBV12-4 to TRBJ2-2; 9 positions agree with TRBD1. The CDR3 runs to 15 residues. J gave up 4 bases and V 6 bases, and 6 bases lay outside the gene matches. The CDR3 DNA reads as TGTGCCAGCAGCCGCGACAGGGGGGGCACCGGGGAGCTGTTTTTT. Amino acids: CASSRDRGGTGELFF.

For the CDR3, the DNA is TGCGCCAGCAGCTTGGAGGGGTTTCCCGGGGAGCTGTTTTTT. It yields the protein CASSLEGFPGELFF. This rearrangement joins TRBV5-1 to TRBJ2-2; D possibly corresponds to TRBD1 (5 bases). The CDR3 is 14 amino acids. CDR1 and CDR2 (germline): SGHRS, YFSETQ. The V gene lost 0 bases and the J gene lost 6 bases, with 9 bases spanning the gap.

In DNA, the CDR3 is TGTGCCAGCAGTCCCAGCAATGCCAGAAATTACGAGCAGTACTTC. This translates into CASSPSNARNYEQYF. V gene TRBV21-1 combines with J gene TRBJ2-7. TRBV21-1 is a listed pseudogene. This CDR3 has 15 residues.

The table lists this clonotype with a few counts. The genes are TRBV29-1 and TRBJ2-2; 8 bases fit TRBD1. With V trimmed by 3 bases and J by 6 bases, 9 bases remained unmatched. In germline, CDR1 is SQVTM, CDR2 ANQGSEA. The CDR3 contains 15 residues. The CDR3 DNA sequence: TGCAGCGTTGATGCCGCGACAGGGGTCCCCGGGGAGCTGTTTTTT. Translation: CSVDAATGVPGELFF.

In DNA form, the CDR3 reads TGTGCCAGCAGTCTCTACTTGGGGCAGCCCCAGCATTTT. This sequence encodes CASSLYLGQPQHF. The chain is built from TRBV6-2 or TRBV6-3 and TRBJ1-5; no firm D call. Trimming removed 5 bases at V and 7 bases at J, with 12 bases between. CDR3 length equals 13 residues. Per the germline V gene, CDR1 is MNHEY and CDR2 is SVGEGT.

This clonotype was observed at least ten times. The chain carries TRBV20-1 and TRBJ2-2; TRBD1 aligns across 12 bases. The junction had 3 bases not matched to a gene; V was cut back by 1 base and J by 6 bases. CDR1 DFQATT and CDR2 SNEGSKA come from the germline V gene (reference sequence). The CDR3 has 15 amino acids. The chain's CDR3 is CSARGDRGRAGELFF. CDR3 bases: TGCAGTGCTAGAGGGGACAGGGGGCGCGCCGGGGAGCTGTTTTTT.

The J gene is TRBJ2-7, the V gene TRBV11-2; D is undetermined. CDR1 is SGHAT, CDR2 FQNNGV, per germline. Trimming pared 0 bases from V and 5 bases from J, leaving 8 bases between. This CDR3 spans 13 amino acids. Written as DNA, the CDR3 is TGTGCCAGCAGCTTAGAAAACATCCACGAGCAGTACTTC. This gives the protein CASSLENIHEQYF.

In its sample, this clonotype was seen many times. V is TRBV7-9 and J is TRBJ1-5, with a tentative D call TRBD1 (5 bases). Per germline, CDR1 SEHNR and CDR2 FQNEAQ (reference sequence). V was shortened by 3 bases and J by 6 bases, with 12 bases between the two germline ends. The CDR3 loop spans 14 amino acids. Here the CDR3 DNA reads TGTGCCAGCAGCTTGGCAGGGTTCGGTCAGCCCCAGCATTTT. It translates to CASSLAGFGQPQHF.

This clonotype was counted a few times. The CDR3 protein is CASTIGANSPLHF. The CDR3 nucleotides are TGTGCCAGCACCATTGGGGCTAATTCACCCCTCCACTTT. The chain uses TRBV27 and TRBJ1-6; possible D gene TRBD1, 5 bases. Germline V CDR1 and CDR2: MNHEY, SMNVEV (reference sequence). V lost 7 bases to trimming and J lost 6 bases, with 10 bases between them. The CDR3 is made up of 13 amino acids.

This clonotype was detected ten times or more. The chain uses TRBV3-1 and TRBJ1-6; D not certain. Between the trimmed V and J ends, which lost 5 bases and 5 bases, there was a span of 10 bases. CDR3 length equals 14 residues. Germline CDR1 reads LGHDT; CDR2 reads YNNKEL (reference sequence). The CDR3, as DNA: TGTGCCAGCAGCAGAGGAGACAATAATTCACCCCTCCACTTT. It is translated as CASSRGDNNSPLHF.

In this sample, this clonotype turned up many times. The chain links TRBV12-3 or TRBV12-4 to TRBJ1-2; tentatively, D is TRBD1 (6 bases). CDR3 length equals 14 residues. Between the trimmed V and J ends, which lost 3 bases and 2 bases, there was a span of 10 bases. CDR3: CASSFQDRNYGYTF. CDR3 coding DNA: TGTGCCAGCAGTTTCCAAGACAGGAACTATGGCTACACCTTC.

The rearrangement uses TRBV18 and TRBJ1-6; D is perhaps TRBD1 (6 bases). Germline V gene lookup returns CDR1 KGHSH and CDR2 LQKENI. V was clipped by 3 bases and J by 7 bases, with 13 bases between them. This CDR3 comprises 15 residues. The CDR3 loop is CASSPQTGENSPLHF. The CDR3 nucleotides are TGTGCCAGCTCACCTCAGACAGGAGAAAATTCACCCCTCCACTTT.

V is TRBV5-1 and J is TRBJ2-1, with D perhaps TRBD1 (5 bases). The CDR3 is 14 residues long. Germline lookup yields CDR1 SGHRS and CDR2 YFSETQ. The V gene lost 3 bases and the J gene lost 8 bases, with 15 bases spanning the gap. The CDR3 region is CASSSQGRGDEQFF. Written as DNA, the CDR3 is TGCGCCAGCAGCTCTCAGGGAAGGGGCGATGAGCAGTTCTTC.

The rearrangement uses TRBV10-3 and TRBJ2-2; TRBD1 or TRBD2 may be the D gene (5 bases each). Between the trimmed V and J ends, which lost 4 bases and 6 bases, there was a span of 12 bases. The germline V gene encodes CDR1 ENHRY and CDR2 SYGVKD. The CDR3 sequence is 14 residues long. In DNA, the CDR3 is TGTGCCATCAGTGGGGACCAGGGTTCCGGGGAGCTGTTTTTT. The encoded protein is CAISGDQGSGELFF.

This clonotype was seen repeatedly, ten times or more. J is TRBJ2-5 and V is TRBV12-5, with 11 bases fitting TRBD2. The CDR3 consists of 15 residues. CDR1 and CDR2 from the germline V gene are LGHNT and FRNRAP. V lost 5 bases and J lost 1; bases outside the gene matches: 3. The CDR3 DNA reads TGTGCTAGTGGTACTGGGACTAGCGGCCAAGAGACCCAGTACTTC. Its protein is CASGTGTSGQETQYF.

The J gene is TRBJ2-2, the V gene TRBV7-2; TRBD2 might be the D (6 bases). V was cut by 1 base and J by 6 bases, with 12 bases left in between. This CDR3 region has 15 residues. The germline CDR1 and CDR2 sequences are SGHTA and FQGNSA. CDR3 residues: CASSLVGGNAGELFF. As DNA, the CDR3 is TGTGCCAGCAGCTTAGTCGGGGGAAACGCCGGGGAGCTGTTTTTT.

This clonotype was recorded a few times. V is TRBV20-1 and J is TRBJ2-7; 8 bases map to TRBD2. The CDR3 length is 17 residues. CDR1 is DFQATT and CDR2 is SNEGSKA in the germline V gene (reference sequence). J lost 2 bases, V lost 0 bases, and 12 bases had no gene match. CDR3: CSARDWVAGLGTYEQYF. Written as DNA, the CDR3 is TGCAGTGCTAGAGATTGGGTAGCGGGGCTAGGAACCTACGAGCAGTACTTC.

This clonotype was counted between two and nine times. This chain connects TRBV9 to TRBJ2-5; D possibly corresponds to TRBD2 (7 bases). This CDR3 is 14 amino acids long. V dropped 4 bases and J dropped 7 bases, with 17 bases sitting between them. Germline V CDR1 and CDR2: SGDLS, YYNGEE. CDR3 residues: CASSPYAGAATQYF. DNA of the CDR3: TGTGCCAGCAGCCCCTATGCGGGGGCGGCGACCCAGTACTTC.

V and J are TRBV7-8 and TRBJ2-5, with TRBD2 matching 12 bases. Germline values: CDR1 SGHVS, CDR2 FQNEAQ. Trimming removed 4 bases from V and 4 bases from J; junction bases left unmatched: 7. There are 16 residues in the CDR3. The CDR3 DNA sequence: TGTGCCAGCAGCTCCTCTAGCGGGGGGGCTGTAGAGACCCAGTACTTC. It encodes CASSSSSGGAVETQYF.

Many counts were recorded for this clonotype. The chain recombines TRBV12-3 or TRBV12-4 with TRBJ1-4, with D unclear. Trimming took 4 bases from V and 8 from J, leaving 17 bases between them. This CDR3 comprises 15 residues. CDR3 protein: CASSSDPRAYEKLFF. The CDR3 coding sequence is TGTGCCAGCAGTTCGGACCCTCGGGCGTACGAAAAACTGTTTTTT.

This clonotype was found many times. The chain carries TRBV29-1 and TRBJ2-7; 10 nucleotides agree with TRBD2. Germline assignment: CDR1 SQVTM and CDR2 ANQGSEA. Trimming took 3 bases from V and 4 from J; bases not matched to a gene: 3. The CDR3 spans 13 residues. The CDR3 nucleotides are TGCAGCGTTGAGGGGACTAGCGTGTACGAGCAGTACTTC. Its translation is CSVEGTSVYEQYF.

This chain links TRBV7-2 with TRBJ1-1; D perhaps matches TRBD1 (6 bases). V was trimmed by 0 bases and J by 3 bases, leaving 11 bases between them. Germline V gene sequence: CDR1 SGHTA, CDR2 FQGNSA. The CDR3 contains 15 residues. CDR3 in DNA: TGTGCCAGCAGCTTAGCGGGGGCTTTGTACACTGAAGCTTTCTTT. This sequence encodes CASSLAGALYTEAFF.

This clonotype was found a few times. The genes are TRBV27 and TRBJ1-5; tentative D call: TRBD1 (5 bases). V was trimmed by 8 bases and J by 0 bases, leaving 11 bases between them. The germline CDR1 and CDR2 sequences are MNHEY and SMNVEV (reference sequence). The CDR3 runs to 14 residues. CDR3 DNA: TGTGCCAGCCGGGACGGGAATAGCAATCAGCCCCAGCATTTT. It encodes CASRDGNSNQPQHF.

This clonotype was seen repeatedly, ten times or more. The chain couples TRBV10-2 to TRBJ2-7, with 9 bases matching TRBD1. The germline gives CDR1 WSHSY, CDR2 SAAADI. Losses at the gene ends were 7 bases for V and 6 bases for J; bases not matched to a gene: 7. CDR3 length: 13 residues. As DNA, the CDR3 is TGCGCCAGCACGCTGACAGGGGGACGCGAGCAGTACTTC. Protein sequence: CASTLTGGREQYF.

The chain uses TRBV28 and TRBJ2-5, with a possible D match to TRBD1 (6 bases). This CDR3 region has 13 residues. V was cut by 5 bases and J by 5 bases, with 12 bases left in between. Germline V gives CDR1 MDHEN, CDR2 SYDVKM. The CDR3 DNA reads as TGTGCCAGCAGTACCGGACAGCGGGAGACCCAGTACTTC. It specifies CASSTGQRETQYF.

The rearrangement joins TRBV27 to TRBJ2-3, with D maybe TRBD1 (5 bases). This CDR3 contains 15 residues. The V end was cut by 10 bases, the J end by 5 bases, with 22 bases between. Germline V gives CDR1 MNHEY, CDR2 SMNVEV (reference sequence). The CDR3 bases are TGTGCCACGACCCGCCGGGCGGCGCAGGGAGATACGCAGTATTTT. Translating it yields CATTRRAAQGDTQYF.

The chain links TRBV20-1 to TRBJ2-1; tentatively, D is TRBD2 (6 bases). This CDR3 comprises 15 residues. The ends were cut back, 6 bases at V and 3 bases at J, with 18 bases in the middle. CDR1 DFQATT and CDR2 SNEGSKA come from the germline V gene (reference sequence). The CDR3 is CSAQKEGGIYNEQFF. In DNA, the CDR3 is TGCAGTGCACAGAAGGAGGGAGGAATCTACAATGAGCAGTTCTTC.